A selection of T cell receptor beta chains follows, all from one sample in a study of brain T cells in children with intractable seizures. Assay used: immunoSEQ multiplex PCR; TCRdb lists only in-frame clones, some missing. The sample lists approximately 60,000 clones, 90% to 97% occurring once. The sequencing used peripheral blood, collected at surgery. The source is a boy under three years old with focal cortical dysplasia and intractable seizures. Both conserved end residues are part of each CDR3. D genes are given only for firm matches. Only some rows state a clone size, as once, few, many or a class for expanded clones.

D gene	clone size	V gene	J gene	CDR3 protein	CDR3 DNA
.	.	TRBV5-1	TRBJ2-3	CASSLKVSGATDTQYF	TGCGCCAGCAGCTTGAAAGTTAGCGGAGCCACAGATACGCAGTATTTT
.	.	TRBV15	TRBJ2-6	CATSRGETVDSGANVLTF	TGTGCCACCAGCAGGGGGGAGACGGTCGACTCTGGGGCCAACGTCCTGACTTTC
TRBD1	.	TRBV6-5	TRBJ1-2	CASTLGQGYGYTF	TGTGCCAGCACGCTAGGACAGGGCTATGGCTACACCTTC
TRBD1	.	TRBV9	TRBJ2-7	CASSATIPGQVSYEQYF	TGTGCCAGCAGCGCCACCATACCGGGACAGGTATCCTACGAGCAGTACTTC
.	.	TRBV4-1	TRBJ1-2	CASSRFMAGTQKGSYGYTF	TGCGCCAGCAGCCGGTTTATGGCCGGGACTCAAAAAGGCAGCTATGGCTACACCTTC
.	.	TRBV19	TRBJ1-2	CASSINSAINYGYTF	TGTGCCAGTAGTATCAATTCAGCAATAAACTATGGCTACACCTTC
.	.	TRBV2	TRBJ2-1	CASSEVLAPDEQFF	TGTGCCAGCAGTGAAGTTCTAGCCCCGGATGAGCAGTTCTTC
.	.	TRBV7-9	TRBJ2-5	CASSLEGANQETQYF	TGTGCCAGCAGCTTGGAGGGAGCTAACCAAGAGACCCAGTACTTC
TRBD2	.	TRBV9	TRBJ2-1	CASSVAGVAGGHNEQFF	TGTGCCAGCAGCGTAGCAGGGGTAGCGGGAGGTCACAATGAGCAGTTCTTC
.	.	TRBV6-2/TRBV6-3	TRBJ1-2	CASSYFDQVGGYTF	TGTGCCAGCAGTTACTTCGACCAAGTCGGTGGCTACACCTTC
.	once	TRBV7-2	TRBJ2-3	CASRGEGTDTQYF	TGTGCCAGCAGGGGGGAGGGCACAGATACGCAGTATTTT
TRBD2	.	TRBV4-1	TRBJ2-4	CASSQGLAGILAKNIQYF	TGCGCCAGCAGCCAAGGACTAGCGGGGATACTAGCCAAAAACATTCAGTACTTC
.	.	TRBV5-4	TRBJ2-7	CASSLGMAPYEQYF	TGTGCCAGCAGCTTAGGCATGGCCCCCTACGAGCAGTACTTC
TRBD1	.	TRBV28	TRBJ2-7	CASSLFLGRDSWTYEQYF	TGTGCCAGCAGTTTATTCCTAGGCCGGGACAGCTGGACCTACGAGCAGTACTTC
.	.	TRBV2	TRBJ1-5	CASSSDSGQPQHF	TGTGCCAGCAGTTCGGATTCCGGTCAGCCCCAGCATTTT
TRBD1	.	TRBV7-2	TRBJ2-7	CASSPGQGGFFMEQYF	TGTGCCAGCAGCCCCGGACAGGGTGGCTTTTTTATGGAGCAGTACTTC
TRBD1	.	TRBV19	TRBJ2-4	CASSTPMGQGSGIQYF	TGTGCCAGTAGTACCCCCATGGGACAGGGGTCTGGCATTCAGTACTTC
.	.	TRBV6-1	TRBJ1-3	CASSEALGAPGNTIYF	TGTGCCAGCAGTGAAGCGTTAGGGGCGCCTGGAAACACCATATATTTT
.	.	TRBV3-1/TRBV3-2	TRBJ2-3	CASSPPGTDTQYF	TGTGCCAGCAGCCCCCCCGGGACAGATACGCAGTATTTT
TRBD1	.	TRBV19	TRBJ1-2	CASRITGTGGYGYTF	TGTGCCAGTAGAATTACTGGGACAGGAGGATATGGCTACACCTTC
TRBD2	.	TRBV11-2	TRBJ2-1	CASSQGLGYNEQFF	TGTGCCAGCAGCCAGGGACTAGGCTACAATGAGCAGTTCTTC
.	.	TRBV24-1	TRBJ1-1	CVLHVGGDNTEAFF	TGTGTCCTCCACGTGGGGGGGGACAACACTGAAGCTTTCTTT
.	.	TRBV11-2	TRBJ1-2	CASSLERTGYTF	TGTGCCAGCAGCTTAGAGAGAACTGGTTACACCTTC
TRBD2	.	TRBV10-2	TRBJ2-3	CASSQDVAGGATDTQYF	TGCGCCAGCAGCCAAGACGTAGCGGGGGGGGCAACAGATACGCAGTATTTT
.	.	TRBV7-9	TRBJ2-7	CASSLTSAASYEQYF	TGTGCCAGCAGCCTTACCAGTGCCGCCTCCTACGAGCAGTACTTC
TRBD2	.	TRBV28	TRBJ2-7	CASSPPPSGRIYEQYF	TGTGCCAGCAGCCCTCCCCCTAGCGGGAGAATTTACGAGCAGTACTTC
TRBD2	.	TRBV4-2	TRBJ2-1	CASSQVGASGIDEQFF	TGTGCCAGCAGCCAAGTCGGGGCTAGCGGGATTGATGAGCAGTTCTTC
.	.	TRBV5-1	TRBJ2-5	CASSLGGNQETQYF	TGCGCCAGCAGCTTGGGAGGAAACCAAGAGACCCAGTACTTC
.	.	TRBV2	TRBJ2-2	CASRDVWGELFF	TGTGCCAGCAGGGACGTGTGGGGGGAGCTGTTTTTT
.	.	TRBV6-2/TRBV6-3	TRBJ2-7	CASTPSATYEQYF	TGTGCCAGCACCCCTTCGGCAACCTACGAGCAGTACTTC
.	.	TRBV5-1	TRBJ2-5	CASTRGGGEETQYF	TGCGCCAGCACCCGGGGAGGGGGCGAAGAGACCCAGTACTTC
.	.	TRBV19	TRBJ2-7	CASSLNRKPYEQYF	TGTGCCAGTAGTTTGAACAGGAAACCCTACGAGCAGTACTTC
.	.	TRBV20-1	TRBJ1-3	CSASRSFSGNTIYF	TGCAGTGCTAGTCGATCCTTCTCTGGAAACACCATATATTTT
.	.	TRBV21-1	TRBJ1-2	CASSFRGVAGRKWCGYTF	TGTGCCAGCAGTTTTCGAGGGGTGGCAGGGAGAAAGTGGTGTGGCTACACCTTC
.	.	TRBV9	TRBJ1-3	CASSVEAPATGNTIYF	TGTGCCAGCAGCGTAGAGGCACCGGCCACTGGAAACACCATATATTTT
.	.	TRBV6-5	TRBJ1-5	CASSYSPGRGQPQHF	TGTGCCAGCAGTTACTCGCCAGGGAGGGGTCAGCCCCAGCATTTT
.	.	TRBV6-5	TRBJ1-1	CASSYGRSNTEAFF	TGTGCCAGCAGTTACGGCAGGTCGAACACTGAAGCTTTCTTT
TRBD1	once	TRBV7-2	TRBJ2-1	CASSTPGQSSYNEQFF	TGTGCCAGCAGCACCCCGGGACAGAGCTCCTACAATGAGCAGTTCTTC
.	.	TRBV11-2	TRBJ2-1	CASSPSVAILAYNEQFF	TGTGCCAGCAGCCCATCTGTTGCTATACTAGCCTACAATGAGCAGTTCTTC
TRBD2	once	TRBV2	TRBJ2-2	CASSVRGGNTGELFF	TGTGCCAGCAGTGTTCGCGGGGGAAACACCGGGGAGCTGTTTTTT
.	.	TRBV13	TRBJ2-7	CASSFGQYEQYF	TGTGCCAGCAGCTTTGGACAATACGAGCAGTACTTC
TRBD1	once	TRBV12-5	TRBJ1-5	CASGLYTGTGSNQPQHF	TGTGCTAGTGGTTTGTACACCGGGACAGGGAGCAATCAGCCCCAGCATTTT
TRBD2	.	TRBV29-1	TRBJ2-2	CSVRTSGGTNTGELFF	TGCAGCGTGCGGACTAGCGGGGGAACGAACACCGGGGAGCTGTTTTTT
TRBD2	once	TRBV19	TRBJ2-1	CASSIGLAGDFEQFF	TGTGCCAGTAGTATAGGGCTAGCGGGAGATTTCGAGCAGTTCTTC
TRBD2	.	TRBV5-6	TRBJ2-3	CASNRISGDTQYF	TGTGCCAGCAATAGGATTAGCGGGGATACGCAGTATTTT
.	.	TRBV4-3	TRBJ2-2	CASSQETAGGAGELFF	TGCGCCAGCAGCCAAGAGACCGCCGGAGGGGCCGGGGAGCTGTTTTTT
TRBD2	.	TRBV4-2	TRBJ2-2	CASSQPRTRDNTGELFF	TGTGCCAGCAGCCAACCTCGGACTAGGGATAACACCGGGGAGCTGTTTTTT
TRBD2	.	TRBV6-5	TRBJ2-3	CATLLAGTDTQYF	TGTGCCACCCTACTAGCGGGCACAGATACGCAGTATTTT
.	few	TRBV5-1	TRBJ2-7	CASSLVSDYEQYF	TGCGCCAGCAGCTTGGTTAGTGACTACGAGCAGTACTTC
TRBD1	.	TRBV7-9	TRBJ1-2	CASSSDRVGYTF	TGTGCCAGCAGCTCGGACAGGGTTGGCTACACCTTC